These 17 T cell receptor beta chains originate from one sample sequenced in a study of PD-1 blockade in classical Hodgkin lymphoma. Repertoires were generated with immunoSEQ multiplex PCR, while TCRdb's copy carries only in-frame clones and drops some. The repertoire holds some 15,000 clones, with about 86% as singletons. All patients relapsed after autologous stem cell transplantation, and brentuximab vedotin exposure varied. The sequencing used peripheral blood mononuclear cells (PBMCs), collected before the second cycle of nivolumab. The source is a human donor with classical Hodgkin lymphoma.

The chain couples TRBV28 to TRBJ2-5, with 9 bases lining up with TRBD1. The germline CDR1 and CDR2 sequences are MDHEN and SYDVKM. The V segment lost 3 bases and the J segment 5 bases; nucleotides outside the gene matches: 7. The CDR3 covers 15 residues. The CDR3, as DNA: TGTGCCAGCAGTTTCCCCGGGACAGGGAAGGAGACCCAGTACTTC. Protein sequence: CASSFPGTGKETQYF.

The rearrangement links TRBV29-1 to TRBJ2-2, with a possible D match to TRBD1 (5 bases). CDR3 length: 15 residues. Germline V lookup: CDR1 SQVTM, CDR2 ANQGSEA. The V end lost 0 bases, the J end lost 3 bases, and 11 bases lay between the germline ends. The CDR3 protein is CSVEDEDIHTGELFF. The CDR3 coding sequence is TGCAGCGTTGAAGATGAGGACATACACACCGGGGAGCTGTTTTTT.

The chain recombines TRBV27 with TRBJ1-5; D may be TRBD1 (5 bases). CDR3 length: 16 residues. The germline V and J ends were trimmed by 4 bases and 5 bases, with 18 bases remaining between them. Germline V gene lookup returns CDR1 MNHEY and CDR2 SMNVEV (reference sequence). The CDR3 sequence is CASSSGFLGEYQPQHF. CDR3 nucleotide sequence: TGTGCCAGCAGTTCCGGCTTTCTAGGGGAATATCAGCCCCAGCATTTT.

This chain links TRBV2 with TRBJ1-5, with TRBD1 matching over 7 bases. The V and J ends lost 6 bases and 4 bases, in that order; junction bases with no gene match: 9. The germline V gene encodes CDR1 SNHLY and CDR2 FYNNEI. There are 15 residues in the CDR3. The CDR3 DNA reads as TGTGCCAGCAGCGAGCTACAGGGGATAAATCAGCCCCAGCATTTT. This translates into CASSELQGINQPQHF.

The CDR3 is CASSYSPGVGYEQYF. CDR3 DNA sequence: TGTGCCAGCAGTTACTCGCCAGGGGTAGGGTACGAGCAGTACTTC. This rearrangement joins TRBV6-5 to TRBJ2-7, with TRBD1 as a possible D gene (6 bases). This CDR3 contains 15 residues. The germline V gene has CDR1 MNHEY and CDR2 SVGAGI. V was pared by 0 bases and J by 4 bases, with 13 bases between.

CDR3 in amino acids: CASSFYRDTWSDTQYF. As DNA, the CDR3 is TGTGCCAGCAGTTTCTACAGGGATACTTGGTCAGATACGCAGTATTTT. V gene TRBV27 combines with J gene TRBJ2-3; TRBD1 might be the D (6 bases). The CDR3 consists of 16 residues. Trimming pared 3 bases from V and 4 bases from J, leaving 17 bases between. Per the germline V gene, CDR1 is MNHEY and CDR2 is SMNVEV (reference sequence).

The chain couples TRBV5-4 to TRBJ1-2; D not certain. The germline CDR1 and CDR2 sequences are SGHNT and YYREEE (reference sequence). This CDR3 region has 13 residues. Trimming removed 5 bases at V and 2 bases at J, with 10 bases between. The CDR3 loop is CASRTQENYGYTF. CDR3 coding DNA: TGTGCCAGCAGAACTCAGGAAAACTATGGCTACACCTTC.

The genes are TRBV6-5 and TRBJ1-1, with D perhaps TRBD1 (6 bases). The CDR3 is 16 amino acids. With 1 base removed from V and 1 base from J, the gap between germline ends came to 13 bases. Germline-derived CDR1 and CDR2 are MNHEY and SVGAGI. The CDR3 sequence is CASSYYRGGPNTEAFF. As DNA, the CDR3 is TGTGCCAGCAGTTACTACCGCGGGGGGCCGAACACTGAAGCTTTCTTT.

V gene TRBV19 combines with J gene TRBJ2-3; unclear D gene. CDR1 LNHDA and CDR2 SQIVND come from the germline V gene (reference sequence). Trimming removed 4 bases from V and 0 bases from J, with 8 bases in between. CDR3 length equals 14 residues. The CDR3 DNA is TGTGCCAGTAGTAGATTCTCTAGCACAGATACGCAGTATTTT. Protein: CASSRFSSTDTQYF.

The chain recombines TRBV5-5 with TRBJ1-5, with a weak D call TRBD1 (5 bases). Germline CDR1 is SGHKS and CDR2 is YYEKEE (reference sequence). The V gene lost 0 bases and the J gene lost 6 bases, with 10 bases spanning the gap. CDR3 length: 14 amino acids. CDR3 residues: CASSLAMGTQPQHF. CDR3 bases: TGTGCCAGCAGCTTGGCTATGGGGACTCAGCCCCAGCATTTT.

The V call is TRBV13, the J call TRBJ1-3; the D is unclear. This CDR3 contains 12 residues. Between the trimmed V and J ends, which lost 7 bases and 0 bases, there was a span of 4 bases. In germline, CDR1 is PRHDT, CDR2 FYEKMQ (reference sequence). CDR3 DNA sequence: TGTGCCAGCAAACACTCTGGAAACACCATATATTTT. Translated: CASKHSGNTIYF.

J is TRBJ1-1 and V is TRBV4-1; no reliable D call. The CDR3 runs 13 residues. Trimming removed 3 bases at V and 1 base at J, with 6 bases between. CDR1 MGHRA and CDR2 YSYEKL come from the germline V gene. The CDR3 sequence is CASSHPWNTEAFF. In DNA, the CDR3 is TGCGCCAGCAGCCATCCGTGGAACACTGAAGCTTTCTTT.

The J gene is TRBJ1-1, the V gene TRBV18; D unclear. The CDR3 has 13 residues. Germline CDR1 reads KGHSH; CDR2 reads LQKENI. V lost 4 bases and J lost 3, with 9 bases in between. Written as DNA, the CDR3 is TGTGCCAGCTCACGCAGCCTAGACACTGAAGCTTTCTTT. It is translated as CASSRSLDTEAFF.

The chain is built from TRBV4-3 and TRBJ2-7; maybe TRBD2 (6 bases). The germline CDR1 and CDR2 sequences are LGHNA and YSLEER. The CDR3 contains 15 residues. V was cut by 0 bases and J by 7 bases, with 16 bases left in between. CDR3 loop: CASSQELDGGVEQYF. The CDR3 DNA sequence: TGCGCCAGCAGCCAAGAATTGGATGGAGGGGTTGAGCAGTACTTC.

The CDR3 DNA is TGCGCCAGCAGCTTGGAGCAGTCTGGGGCCAACGTCCTGACTTTC. Translated, it gives CASSLEQSGANVLTF. The J gene is TRBJ2-6, the V gene TRBV5-1; no clear D. Looked up from germline, CDR1 is SGHRS and CDR2 is YFSETQ. Trimming shortened V by 0 bases and J by 1 base, and 5 bases separated the two germline ends. This CDR3 has 15 amino acids.

The chain employs TRBV7-9 and TRBJ1-2; D remains unclear. Deletions cut 0 bases from V and 10 bases from J, with 15 bases between. This CDR3 contains 14 residues. Germline-derived CDR1 and CDR2 are SEHNR and FQNEAQ (reference sequence). The CDR3: CASSLALAETFYTF. The CDR3 DNA reads as TGTGCCAGCAGCTTAGCGCTCGCCGAGACATTCTACACCTTC.

CDR3 sequence (DNA): TGCAGCGTAGCAGGGACAGTTACCTACAATGAGCAGTTCTTC. Amino acid sequence: CSVAGTVTYNEQFF. J is TRBJ2-1 and V is TRBV29-1, with TRBD1 identical over 7 bases. CDR1 is SQVTM, CDR2 ANQGSEA, per germline. This CDR3 is built from 14 residues. The junction had 7 bases not matched to a gene; V was cut back by 6 bases and J by 2 bases.